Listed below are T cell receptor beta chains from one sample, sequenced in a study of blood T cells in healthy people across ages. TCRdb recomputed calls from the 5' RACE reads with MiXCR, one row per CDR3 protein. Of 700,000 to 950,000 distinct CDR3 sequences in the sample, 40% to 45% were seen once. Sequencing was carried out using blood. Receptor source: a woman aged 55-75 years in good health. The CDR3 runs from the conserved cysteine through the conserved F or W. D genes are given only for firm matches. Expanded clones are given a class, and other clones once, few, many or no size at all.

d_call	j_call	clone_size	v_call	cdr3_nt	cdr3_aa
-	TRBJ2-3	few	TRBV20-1	TGCAGTGCTAGAGTCAATGGTAGGGGGTCCACAGATACGCAGTATTTT	CSARVNGRGSTDTQYF
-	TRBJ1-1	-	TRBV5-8	TGCGCCAGCAGCTCTCCCGTGGACAGTAACACTGAAGCTTTCTTT	CASSSPVDSNTEAFF
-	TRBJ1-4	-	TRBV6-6	TGTGCCACCAGTAAGACTTCAACTAATGAAAAACTGTTTTTT	CATSKTSTNEKLFF
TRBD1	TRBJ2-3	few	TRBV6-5	TGTGCCAGCAGTTACCGAGAGGGGGCCTCAGATACGCAGTATTTT	CASSYREGASDTQYF
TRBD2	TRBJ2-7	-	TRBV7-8	TGTGCCAGCAGCCCGGGACTAGCGGGAAGGCTCTACGAGCAGTACTTC	CASSPGLAGRLYEQYF
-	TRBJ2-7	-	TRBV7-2	TGTGCCAGCAGCGTCCTGAGCGAGCAGTACTTC	CASSVLSEQYF
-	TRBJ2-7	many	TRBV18	TGTGCCAGCTCACTCGCTAGCGCCTCCTACGAGCAGTACTTC	CASSLASASYEQYF
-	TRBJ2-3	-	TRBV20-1	TGCAGTGCTAAACTAGAAGGGGGCACAGATACGCAGTATTTT	CSAKLEGGTDTQYF
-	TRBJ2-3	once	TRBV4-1	TGCGCCAGCAGCCAACCCGCCCAAGGACTGGATTATACAGATACGCAGTATTTT	CASSQPAQGLDYTDTQYF
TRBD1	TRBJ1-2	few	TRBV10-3	TGTGCCATCAGCATGACAGGGAGCGGCTACACCTTC	CAISMTGSGYTF
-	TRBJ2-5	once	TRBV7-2	TGTGCCAGCAGCTGGAGCCTGGGGCACCAAGAGACCCAGTACTTC	CASSWSLGHQETQYF
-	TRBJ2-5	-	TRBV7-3	TGTGCCAGCAGCTTAACCGTGGGACTTCGGCGGGAGACCCAGTACTTC	CASSLTVGLRRETQYF
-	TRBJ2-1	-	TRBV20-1	TGCAGTGCTCCGGCACCGTACCAAGAGACCCAGTTCTTC	CSAPAPYQETQFF
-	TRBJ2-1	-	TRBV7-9	TGTGCCAGCAGCCCCGTAGGCAGGGCGGAGAGGGATGAGCAGTTCTTC	CASSPVGRAERDEQFF
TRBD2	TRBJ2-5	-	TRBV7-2	TGTGCCAGCAGCTTAGGTGTGGGTAGCGGGAGCCAAGAGACCCAGTACTTC	CASSLGVGSGSQETQYF
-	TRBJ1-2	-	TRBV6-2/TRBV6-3	TGTGCCAGCAGTTACACCAGGGGAGGCTATGGCTACACCTTC	CASSYTRGGYGYTF
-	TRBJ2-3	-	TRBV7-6	TGTGCCAGCAGCTTAGTGTCCCACCCCTTAAGCACAGATACGCAGTATTTT	CASSLVSHPLSTDTQYF
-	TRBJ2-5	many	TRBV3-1	TGTGCCAGCAGCCAGTACGCATCGATACAAGAGACCCAGTACTTC	CASSQYASIQETQYF
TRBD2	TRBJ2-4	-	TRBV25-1	TGTGCCAGCAGTGTAACAGCGGGGGCCGCGGGGTCCTTAGCCAAAAACATTCAGTACTTC	CASSVTAGAAGSLAKNIQYF
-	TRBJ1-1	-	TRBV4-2	TGTGCCAGCAGCCAAGATCGGACGGCTCGTAGTGCTTTCTTT	CASSQDRTARSAFF
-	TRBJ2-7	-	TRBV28	TGTGCCAGCAGTCCGGTGGGGGCGGGATACTACTACGAGCAGTACTTC	CASSPVGAGYYYEQYF
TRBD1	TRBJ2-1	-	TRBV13	TGTGCCGGCAGCCTATCCTGGACAGGGCCCAGCAATGAGCAGTTCTTC	CAGSLSWTGPSNEQFF
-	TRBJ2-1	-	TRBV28	TGTGCCAGCAGTTTGGGCAAGTACAATGAGCAGTTCTTC	CASSLGKYNEQFF
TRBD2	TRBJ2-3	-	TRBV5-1	TGCGCCAGCAGCTTGGTCGGGGCTAGCGGGGGGCATGCAGATACGCAGTATTTT	CASSLVGASGGHADTQYF
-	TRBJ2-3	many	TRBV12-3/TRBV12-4	TGCGCCAGCAGCTTGCGGGGACTCTTCACAGATACGCAGTATTTT	CASSLRGLFTDTQYF
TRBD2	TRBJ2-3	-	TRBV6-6	TGTGCCAGCAGTTACTCGAGTGGGGGGGGAGGGACAGATACGCAGTATTTT	CASSYSSGGGGTDTQYF
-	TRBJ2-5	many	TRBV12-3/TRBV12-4	TGTGCCAGCAGCACGCCCGGGGGGCTCAGGGAGACCCAGTACTTC	CASSTPGGLRETQYF
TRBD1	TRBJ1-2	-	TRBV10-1	TGCGCCAGCAGTGCAGGGGGTGACTATGGCTACACCTTC	CASSAGGDYGYTF
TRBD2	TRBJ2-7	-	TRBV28	TGTGCCAGCAGTCTCAGCGGGAGGACCTACAATGAGCAGTACTTC	CASSLSGRTYNEQYF
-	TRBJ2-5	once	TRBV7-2	TGTGCCAGCAGCTCGGGACTCTGGGGAGAGACCCAGTACTTC	CASSSGLWGETQYF
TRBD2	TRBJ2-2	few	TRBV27	TGTGCCAGCAGAACCGGGACTAGCAGTACCGGGGAGCTGTTTTTT	CASRTGTSSTGELFF
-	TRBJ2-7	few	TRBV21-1	TGTGCCAGCACTAGCGGGAGGGACTCCTACGAGCAGTACTTC	CASTSGRDSYEQYF
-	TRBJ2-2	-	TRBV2	TGTGCCAGCGGGTTTCGGGGGATGGGCACCGGGGAGCTGTTTTTT	CASGFRGMGTGELFF
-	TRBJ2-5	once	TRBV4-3	TGCGCCAGCAGCCAAGATCCGGCCATTGGGGAGCAGTACTTC	CASSQDPAIGEQYF
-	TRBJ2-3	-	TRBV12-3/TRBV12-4	TGTGCCAGCATCGGGGAGGACGCAACAGATACGCAGTATTTT	CASIGEDATDTQYF
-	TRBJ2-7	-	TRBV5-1	TGCGCCAGCAGCTACCTATCCTCGGAGAACGAGCAGTACTTC	CASSYLSSENEQYF
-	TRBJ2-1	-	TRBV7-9	TGTGCCAGCATGTCAGCCCCAGGCGGGAATGAGCAGTTCTTC	CASMSAPGGNEQFF
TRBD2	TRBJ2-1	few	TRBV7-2	TGTGCCAGCAGCTCCCTGGGCGGGAGCGACAATGAGCAGTTCTTC	CASSSLGGSDNEQFF
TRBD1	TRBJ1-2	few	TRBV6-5	TGTGCCAGCAGTTACTCAGCGACAGGGAGGACGGATGGCTACACCTTC	CASSYSATGRTDGYTF
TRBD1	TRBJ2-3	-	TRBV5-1	TGCGCCAGCAGCTTGGAGGACAGGGGTACAGATACGCAGTATTTT	CASSLEDRGTDTQYF
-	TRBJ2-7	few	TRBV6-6	TGTGCCACCAGGACCGGGACGGCGACCTACGAGCAGTACTTC	CATRTGTATYEQYF
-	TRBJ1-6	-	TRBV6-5	TGTGCCAGCAGTTATCTCCCAGACCGGCCCCTCCACTTT	CASSYLPDRPLHF
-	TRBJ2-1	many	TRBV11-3	TGTGCCAGCAGCTTAGCCGGGACTCTCTCCTACAATGAGCAGTTCTTC	CASSLAGTLSYNEQFF
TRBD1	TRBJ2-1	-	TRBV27	TGTGCCAGCAAAACAGGGGGCGATGAGCAGTTCTTC	CASKTGGDEQFF
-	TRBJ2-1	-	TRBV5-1	TGCGCCAGCAGCTTGGCCCAATTGTGGTCTTCGGATGAGCAGTTCTTC	CASSLAQLWSSDEQFF
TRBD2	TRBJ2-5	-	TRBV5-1	TGCGCCAGCAGTCAAGCGGGGGATCCCTACAAGGAGCAGTACTTC	CASSQAGDPYKEQYF
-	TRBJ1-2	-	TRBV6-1	TGTGCCAGCAGTGAGCCTGGGGAGGCGGGCGGCTACACCTTC	CASSEPGEAGGYTF
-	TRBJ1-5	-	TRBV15	TGTGCCACCAGCAGGGATTTCCGAGGCGGCAATCAGCCCCAGCATTTT	CATSRDFRGGNQPQHF
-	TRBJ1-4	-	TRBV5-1	TGCGCCAGCAGCGCCGCGGGGAGATTTGATGAAAAACTGTTTTTT	CASSAAGRFDEKLFF
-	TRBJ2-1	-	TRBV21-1	TGTGCCAGCAGTGAGACCGGGGGCGGATACACTGAGCAGTTCTTC	CASSETGGGYTEQFF
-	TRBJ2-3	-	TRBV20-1	TGCAGTGCTAGACGGGCAGGGGATACGCAGTATTTT	CSARRAGDTQYF
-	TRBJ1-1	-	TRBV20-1	TGCAGTGCCGAGCGGGGGGTGAACACTGAAGCTTTCTTT	CSAERGVNTEAFF
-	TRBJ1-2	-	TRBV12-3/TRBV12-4	TGTGCCAGCAGTTTCACCAGGGGCGTGGGCGGCTACACCTTC	CASSFTRGVGGYTF
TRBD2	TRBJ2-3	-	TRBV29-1	TGCAGCGCCGCGCTAGGGACTAGCGGGAGTGGAGGGGATACGCAGTATTTT	CSAALGTSGSGGDTQYF
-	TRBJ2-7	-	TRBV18	TGTGCCAGCTCACCACGCTCCACCCCCTCCCGGGACGAGCAGTACTTC	CASSPRSTPSRDEQYF
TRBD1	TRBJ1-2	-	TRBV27	TGTGCCAGCAGTCCAAACCTCGGGACAGGGGGCGACTATGGCTACACCTTC	CASSPNLGTGGDYGYTF
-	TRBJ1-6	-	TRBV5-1	TGCGCCAGCAGCTTAGGCCTGCGGAGCGATTCACCCCTCCACTTT	CASSLGLRSDSPLHF
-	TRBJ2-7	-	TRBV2	TGTGCCAGCAGGGGCGGGCCTTTCTACGAGCAGTACTTC	CASRGGPFYEQYF